Each of the 15 T cell receptor beta chains below was sequenced from the same sample in a study of T cell repertoires in cytomegalovirus infection. TCRdb re-called the reads with MiXCR, one entry per CDR3 protein. This sample has approximately 200,000 distinct CDR3 sequences; 22% occur once, and the top ten carry over 15%. The source material was CD8+ T cells from PBMCs. The origin of the receptors is a human donor in good health (CMV status not recorded). Some clones in this sample may be carry-over from other donors' samples.

This clonotype was recorded at least ten times. This CDR3 reads CASSLDGTNSPLHF. The CDR3 nucleotides read TGTGCCAGCAGTCTTGACGGGACCAATTCACCCCTCCACTTT. The J gene is TRBJ1-6, the V gene TRBV7-6; the D gene is possibly TRBD1 (5 bases). Between the trimmed V and J ends, which lost 6 bases and 7 bases, there was a span of 13 bases. CDR1 is SGHVS and CDR2 is FNYEAQ in the germline V gene. This CDR3 comprises 14 residues. The full variable domain, rest sourced from reference TRBV7-6 and TRBJ1-6, is GAGVSQSPRYKVTKRGQDVALRCDPISGHVSLYWYRQALGQGPEFLTYFNYEAQQDKSGLPNDRFSAERPEGSISTLTIQRTEQRDSAMYRCASSLDGTNSPLHFGNGTRLTVT.

This clonotype was seen only a few times. This chain joins TRBV12-3 or TRBV12-4 and TRBJ1-1, with TRBD1 matching 9 bases. The CDR3 extends over 14 amino acids. The junction had 16 bases not matched to a gene; V was cut back by 6 bases and J by 14 bases. Here the CDR3 reads CASSPPSNRGRVFF. CDR3 coding DNA: TGTGCCAGCAGCCCCCCCTCGAACAGGGGGCGGGTGTTCTTT.

This clonotype occurred many times. The chain joins TRBV2 to TRBJ2-1; weak D call: TRBD2 (6 bases). Germline V gene lookup returns CDR1 SNHLY and CDR2 FYNNEI. V lost 4 bases and J lost 0, with 10 bases in between. The length of the CDR3 is 15 residues. The CDR3 DNA reads as TGTGCCAGCAGTGGTGGGGGGAGCTCCTACAATGAGCAGTTCTTC. This translates into CASSGGGSSYNEQFF.

In regard to this clonotype: This may be a read error: a much more frequent sequence differs by one nucleotide. The chain combines TRBV7-8 with TRBJ2-5; 7 bases are a match to TRBD2. The CDR3 is 16 residues long. The germline V gene has CDR1 SGHVS and CDR2 FQNEAQ. The chain's CDR3 is CAGSHWGGSHQETQYF. CDR3 sequence (DNA): TGTGCCGGCAGCCATTGGGGGGGGTCTCACCAAGAGACCCAGTACTTC.

The chain joins TRBV27 to TRBJ1-5, with D possibly being TRBD1 (6 bases). From germline, CDR1 is MNHEY and CDR2 SMNVEV (reference sequence). The ends were cut back, 5 bases at V and 6 bases at J, with 17 bases in the middle. This CDR3 comprises 15 residues. The CDR3 bases are TGTGCCAGCAGTCCGGACAGCTCTCATGCTCAGCCCCAGCATTTT. Its protein product is CASSPDSSHAQPQHF.

This clonotype was picked up a small number of times. The V call is TRBV9, the J call TRBJ2-2; D is unresolved. Germline V gene data show CDR1 as SGDLS and CDR2 as YYNGEE. Trimming removed 3 bases from V and 1 base from J, with 10 bases in between. The CDR3 covers 15 residues. The CDR3 region is CASSDRTENTGELFF. CDR3 in DNA: TGTGCCAGCAGCGACCGGACCGAGAACACCGGGGAGCTGTTTTTT.

V and J are TRBV20-1 and TRBJ2-1, with D possibly TRBD2 on 6 matching bases. The V end was cut by 0 bases, the J end by 4 bases, with 13 bases between. Germline V gene data show CDR1 as DFQATT and CDR2 as SNEGSKA (reference sequence). The CDR3 runs 15 residues. CDR3 DNA sequence: TGCAGTGCTAGAGATCGGGACTCTTATTACAATGAGCAGTTCTTC. It translates to CSARDRDSYYNEQFF.

This clonotype was seen ten or more times. This chain uses TRBV7-2 with TRBJ2-7; a weak D match, TRBD1 (6 bases). Germline-derived CDR1 and CDR2 are SGHTA and FQGNSA. Trimming pared 1 base from V and 3 bases from J, leaving 10 bases between. CDR3 length equals 14 residues. The CDR3: CASSLVYRVYEQYF. DNA of the CDR3: TGTGCCAGCAGCTTAGTTTACAGGGTCTACGAGCAGTACTTC.

The table lists this clonotype with many counts. The chain combines TRBV7-8 with TRBJ2-3; D possibly corresponds to TRBD2 (5 bases). There are 15 residues in the CDR3. Trimming left V 4 bases short and J 3 bases short, with 14 bases between. CDR1 and CDR2 from the germline V gene are SGHVS and FQNEAQ. The CDR3 DNA reads as TGTGCCAGCAGCTCCGGGGTCCTAGGGACAGATACGCAGTATTTT. Its protein is CASSSGVLGTDTQYF.

This clonotype was recorded at least ten times. The J gene is TRBJ1-2, the V gene TRBV2; D remains ambiguous. CDR3 length: 13 residues. Germline CDR1 SNHLY, CDR2 FYNNEI. Trimming took 3 bases from V and 3 from J, leaving 8 bases between them. The CDR3 protein is CASSESLDYGYTF. CDR3 DNA: TGTGCCAGCAGTGAGAGTCTGGACTATGGCTACACCTTC.

Concerning this clonotype: The junction and the germline gene differ at one end; a read error may be behind it. The rearrangement uses TRBV12-3 or TRBV12-4 and TRBJ2-3; 8 nucleotides line up with TRBD2. The CDR3 runs to 16 residues. CDR3 region: CANSYVLAGSTDTQYF. The CDR3 DNA reads as TGTGCCAACAGTTACGTGCTAGCGGGCTCCACAGATACGCAGTATTTT.

This clonotype has at least ten counts. This chain uses TRBV11-2 with TRBJ2-7; 12 bases are a match to TRBD1. The CDR3 spans 15 residues. Germline V CDR1 and CDR2: SGHAT, FQNNGV. Germline trimming cut 5 bases from V and 3 bases from J; bases unmatched to any gene: 5. The CDR3 sequence is CASSPGTGGIYEQYF. The CDR3 DNA reads as TGTGCCAGCAGCCCCGGGACAGGGGGCATCTACGAGCAGTACTTC. The whole variable domain, remainder taken from reference TRBV11-2 and TRBJ2-7, is EAGVAQSPRYKIIEKRQSVAFWCNPISGHATLYWYQQILGQGPKLLIQFQNNGVVDDSQLPKDRFSAERLKGVDSTLKIQPAKLEDSAVYLCASSPGTGGIYEQYFGPGTRLTVT.

This clonotype was found many times. The chain employs TRBV7-6 and TRBJ2-7; TRBD1 agrees at 8 bases. Germline CDR1 reads SGHVS; CDR2 reads FNYEAQ. J gave up 6 bases and V 1 base, and 5 bases lay outside the gene matches. This CDR3 contains 14 residues. CDR3 DNA: TGTGCCAGCAGCTTAGGGACAGGGTCCCCCGAGCAGTACTTC. As protein: CASSLGTGSPEQYF.

The J gene is TRBJ1-2, the V gene TRBV20-1; tentative D call: TRBD1 (6 bases). CDR3 length: 13 residues. Trimming left V 0 bases short and J 8 bases short, with 13 bases between. Germline CDR1 is DFQATT and CDR2 is SNEGSKA (reference sequence). The CDR3, as DNA: TGCAGTGCTAGAGACCCGGGGGCATTCGGCTACACCTTC. Protein sequence: CSARDPGAFGYTF.

This clonotype showed up many times. This chain links TRBV3-1 with TRBJ2-7, with 7 nucleotides matching TRBD1. Germline trimming cut 0 bases from V and 0 bases from J; bases unmatched to any gene: 2. The CDR3 spans 15 residues. Per germline, CDR1 LGHDT and CDR2 YNNKEL (reference sequence). CDR3 in DNA: TGTGCCAGCAGCCAAGAAGGGACAGTCTCCTACGAGCAGTACTTC. Protein: CASSQEGTVSYEQYF.